This TCR beta chain was identified during a study of neurological immune-mediated disorders. In this sample, this clonotype turned up many times. Trimming at V came to 4 bases and at J to 8 bases, leaving 8 bases not matched to a gene. CDR1 is SGHRS and CDR2 is YFSETQ in the germline V gene. The CDR3 is 14 residues long. The authors made cDNA by 5'RACE with 10-nucleotide random UMIs. One entry per CDR3 protein, called by TCRdb with MiXCR from the 5' RACE reads. The sample lists around 60,000 distinct CDR3 sequences; 3% to 4% were seen once. Sequenced input: PBMCs. This clonotype originated in a woman between 55 and 75 years old with multiple sclerosis. This sequence joins TRBV5-1 and TRBJ1-2; 10 bases fit TRBD1. The CDR3 protein is CASSLGTGDRGYTF. The CDR3 nucleotides are TGCGCCAGCAGCCTCGGGACAGGGGACCGCGGCTACACCTTC.